The 3 T cell receptor beta chains below were found in one sample sequenced in a study of patients and donors after allogeneic stem cell transplantation. MiXCR, applied by TCRdb to the RT-PCR reads, yields one record per CDR3 protein. The sample carries roughly 40,000 distinct CDR3 sequences, around a third recorded once. Sequencing was performed on blood, either unsorted or a sorted T cell fraction (not recorded which). These receptors were collected from a human donor who was either an allogeneic HSCT recipient or a stem cell or donor lymphocyte infusion donor (not recorded which). It is not recorded whose cells these are; they may come from a transplant donor.

The genes are TRBV29-1 and TRBJ1-1; D is uncertain. The CDR3 runs 11 residues. The ends were cut back, 5 bases at V and 4 bases at J, with 8 bases in the middle. The germline gives CDR1 SQVTM, CDR2 ANQGSEA. DNA of the CDR3: TGCAGCGTTCCCAAGGGCACTGAAGCTTTCTTT. Protein: CSVPKGTEAFF.

This clonotype has a handful of counts. V usage is TRBV5-1 and J usage is TRBJ2-5; D call uncertain. V shed 0 bases and J shed 9 bases, with 12 bases lying between them. Germline lookup yields CDR1 SGHRS and CDR2 YFSETQ. The CDR3 is 13 residues long. CDR3 coding DNA: TGCGCCAGCAGCTTGGAAAAGTCTAAGGCCCAGTACTTC. Translation: CASSLEKSKAQYF.

The chain employs TRBV27 and TRBJ2-3; 12 nucleotides agree with TRBD2. Germline CDR1 is MNHEY and CDR2 is SMNVEV (reference sequence). This CDR3 has 15 amino acids. With 6 bases clipped from V and 8 bases from J, the junction kept 9 bases outside the gene matches. The CDR3 coding sequence is TGTGCCAGCAGCCTACTAGCGGGAGGAGGGGGTACGCAGTATTTT. This sequence encodes CASSLLAGGGGTQYF.